The rows below give T cell receptor beta chains drawn from one sample of a study of memory CD4+ T cells and cytomegalovirus serostatus. Sequencing was performed with immunoSEQ multiplex PCR; in TCRdb, only in-frame clones are kept and a portion is missing. The sample contains roughly 60,000 clones, about three quarters of which appear only once. The sequencing sample was made of memory CD4+ T cells from blood. These receptors were taken from an adult in good health and CMV-seronegative. CDR3s include the opening cysteine and the closing phenylalanine or tryptophan. The D gene is left open where the match is weak. Only some rows state a clone size, as once, few, many or a class for expanded clones.

j_gene: TRBJ1-3
d_gene: NA
abundance: NA
v_gene: TRBV18
CDR3aa: CASSPTGLTLQGNTIYF
CDR3nt: TGTGCCAGCTCTCCGACAGGCTTAACTCTACAGGGAAACACCATATATTTT

j_gene: TRBJ1-5
d_gene: TRBD1
abundance: once
v_gene: TRBV7-2
CDR3aa: CASSLEGTGGRAQHF
CDR3nt: TGTGCCAGCAGCTTAGAAGGGACAGGGGGCAGGGCCCAGCATTTT

j_gene: TRBJ2-7
d_gene: NA
abundance: NA
v_gene: TRBV5-5
CDR3aa: CASSLGQFSYEQYF
CDR3nt: TGTGCCAGCAGCTTAGGACAGTTCTCCTACGAGCAGTACTTC

j_gene: TRBJ1-3
d_gene: NA
abundance: NA
v_gene: TRBV30
CDR3aa: CAWSAGTGNTIYF
CDR3nt: TGTGCCTGGAGTGCAGGGACTGGAAACACCATATATTTT

j_gene: TRBJ1-2
d_gene: NA
abundance: NA
v_gene: TRBV6-6
CDR3aa: CASSPDRNYGYTF
CDR3nt: TGTGCCAGCAGCCCCGACAGGAACTATGGCTACACCTTC

j_gene: TRBJ2-5
d_gene: NA
abundance: NA
v_gene: TRBV18
CDR3aa: CASSQGVQETQYF
CDR3nt: TGTGCCAGCTCACAGGGGGTTCAAGAGACCCAGTACTTC

j_gene: TRBJ2-2
d_gene: NA
abundance: few
v_gene: TRBV5-6
CDR3aa: CASSLVAGTGELFF
CDR3nt: TGTGCCAGCAGCTTGGTTGCGGGAACCGGGGAGCTGTTTTTT

j_gene: TRBJ2-3
d_gene: TRBD2
abundance: NA
v_gene: TRBV7-9
CDR3aa: CASSSRTSGSTDTQYF
CDR3nt: TGTGCCAGCAGCTCGAGGACTAGCGGGAGTACAGATACGCAGTATTTT

j_gene: TRBJ1-2
d_gene: TRBD1
abundance: NA
v_gene: TRBV15
CDR3aa: CATSGRDRGHRDGYTF
CDR3nt: TGTGCCACCAGCGGCCGGGACAGGGGGCATCGTGATGGCTACACCTTC

j_gene: TRBJ1-1
d_gene: NA
abundance: NA
v_gene: TRBV21-1
CDR3aa: CASSTTVIPPTEAFF
CDR3nt: TGTGCCAGCAGCACAACAGTGATACCTCCGACTGAAGCTTTCTTT

j_gene: TRBJ1-2
d_gene: NA
abundance: NA
v_gene: TRBV18
CDR3aa: CASSPSPGDYGYTF
CDR3nt: TGTGCCAGCTCACCGAGTCCGGGCGACTATGGCTACACCTTC

j_gene: TRBJ2-7
d_gene: TRBD2
abundance: few
v_gene: TRBV5-6
CDR3aa: CASSYSGSGDEQYF
CDR3nt: TGTGCCAGCAGCTATAGCGGGAGTGGCGACGAGCAGTACTTC

j_gene: TRBJ2-1
d_gene: NA
abundance: NA
v_gene: TRBV7-3
CDR3aa: CASSLIPAGHSYNEQFF
CDR3nt: TGTGCCAGCAGCTTAATCCCCGCGGGCCATAGCTACAATGAGCAGTTCTTC

j_gene: TRBJ1-1
d_gene: NA
abundance: NA
v_gene: TRBV20-1
CDR3aa: CSARVFPEAFF
CDR3nt: TGCAGTGCTAGAGTCTTCCCTGAAGCTTTCTTT

j_gene: TRBJ1-2
d_gene: TRBD1
abundance: NA
v_gene: TRBV10-3
CDR3aa: CAISSGDSRFYGYTF
CDR3nt: TGTGCCATCAGTTCTGGGGACAGCCGATTCTATGGCTACACCTTC

j_gene: TRBJ2-1
d_gene: TRBD2
abundance: NA
v_gene: TRBV2
CDR3aa: CASSVSGTSGSSYNEQFF
CDR3nt: TGTGCCAGCAGTGTATCCGGGACTAGCGGGAGCTCCTACAATGAGCAGTTCTTC

j_gene: TRBJ1-5
d_gene: NA
abundance: few
v_gene: TRBV25-1
CDR3aa: CASSGRFTNQPQHF
CDR3nt: TGTGCCAGCAGTGGCAGATTTACCAATCAGCCCCAGCATTTT

j_gene: TRBJ2-1
d_gene: NA
abundance: once
v_gene: TRBV5-1
CDR3aa: CASSLASGTYNEQFF
CDR3nt: TGCGCCAGCAGCTTGGCCTCGGGGACCTACAATGAGCAGTTCTTC

j_gene: TRBJ1-2
d_gene: TRBD1
abundance: few
v_gene: TRBV10-3
CDR3aa: CAISGNRGLNYGYTF
CDR3nt: TGTGCCATCAGTGGGAACAGGGGGTTGAACTATGGCTACACCTTC

j_gene: TRBJ1-2
d_gene: TRBD1
abundance: NA
v_gene: TRBV28
CDR3aa: CASITFDGLGQVNGYTF
CDR3nt: TGTGCCAGTATTACATTTGACGGTCTTGGACAGGTCAATGGCTACACCTTC

j_gene: TRBJ2-7
d_gene: NA
abundance: NA
v_gene: TRBV7-2
CDR3aa: CASSLGQVEAYEQYF
CDR3nt: TGTGCCAGCAGCTTAGGACAGGTTGAGGCCTACGAGCAGTACTTC

j_gene: TRBJ1-4
d_gene: NA
abundance: few
v_gene: TRBV5-3
CDR3aa: CARSPRRVATNEKLFF
CDR3nt: TGTGCCAGAAGCCCCCGACGGGTTGCAACTAATGAAAAACTGTTTTTT

j_gene: TRBJ2-5
d_gene: TRBD2
abundance: NA
v_gene: TRBV5-1
CDR3aa: CASSPVPGGSETQYF
CDR3nt: TGCGCCAGCAGCCCCGTACCGGGGGGATCGGAGACCCAGTACTTC

j_gene: TRBJ1-2
d_gene: TRBD1
abundance: NA
v_gene: TRBV4-1
CDR3aa: CASSQIQGALGGGYTF
CDR3nt: TGCGCCAGCAGCCAAATACAGGGGGCATTGGGGGGTGGCTACACCTTC

j_gene: TRBJ1-2
d_gene: NA
abundance: NA
v_gene: TRBV5-4
CDR3aa: CASSLAGNYGYTF
CDR3nt: TGTGCCAGCAGCTTGGCGGGCAACTATGGCTACACCTTC

j_gene: TRBJ2-7
d_gene: NA
abundance: NA
v_gene: TRBV5-6
CDR3aa: CASRSPGDLYEQYF
CDR3nt: TGTGCCAGCAGGTCCCCAGGGGACCTCTACGAGCAGTACTTC

j_gene: TRBJ1-5
d_gene: NA
abundance: few
v_gene: TRBV29-1
CDR3aa: CSASLNPEEPQHF
CDR3nt: TGCAGCGCCTCGCTTAACCCTGAAGAGCCCCAGCATTTT

j_gene: TRBJ2-1
d_gene: TRBD2
abundance: NA
v_gene: TRBV6-5
CDR3aa: CASSSRLATHNEQFF
CDR3nt: TGTGCCAGCAGCTCGAGACTAGCGACGCACAATGAGCAGTTCTTC

j_gene: TRBJ2-3
d_gene: TRBD2
abundance: NA
v_gene: TRBV7-3
CDR3aa: CASSLNGRAQYF
CDR3nt: TGTGCCAGCAGCTTAAATGGGAGGGCGCAGTATTTT

j_gene: TRBJ1-2
d_gene: NA
abundance: NA
v_gene: TRBV18
CDR3aa: CASSLDRTNGYTF
CDR3nt: TGTGCCAGCTCGTTGGACAGAACAAATGGCTACACCTTC

j_gene: TRBJ1-2
d_gene: TRBD1
abundance: few
v_gene: TRBV18
CDR3aa: CASSQSLDRAKAF
CDR3nt: TGTGCCAGCTCACAGTCCCTTGACAGGGCAAAGGCCTTC

j_gene: TRBJ1-5
d_gene: TRBD1
abundance: once
v_gene: TRBV5-8
CDR3aa: CASSFDRENQPQHF
CDR3nt: TGTGCCAGCAGCTTTGACAGGGAGAATCAGCCCCAGCATTTT

j_gene: TRBJ2-3
d_gene: NA
abundance: NA
v_gene: TRBV13
CDR3aa: CASSFQSLPRTDTQYF
CDR3nt: TGTGCCAGCAGCTTTCAGAGTCTGCCTCGCACAGATACGCAGTATTTT

j_gene: TRBJ1-1
d_gene: TRBD1
abundance: few
v_gene: TRBV27
CDR3aa: CASSFRGLGQGAVNTEAFF
CDR3nt: TGTGCCAGCAGTTTTCGGGGGTTGGGACAGGGGGCGGTGAACACTGAAGCTTTCTTT

j_gene: TRBJ2-7
d_gene: TRBD1
abundance: few
v_gene: TRBV11-2
CDR3aa: CASTSGTGSWEQYF
CDR3nt: TGTGCCAGCACCTCCGGGACAGGTTCGTGGGAGCAGTACTTC

j_gene: TRBJ1-3
d_gene: TRBD1
abundance: NA
v_gene: TRBV5-1
CDR3aa: CASSPTGVSSGNTIYF
CDR3nt: TGCGCCAGCAGCCCGACAGGGGTAAGCTCTGGAAACACCATATATTTT

j_gene: TRBJ1-1
d_gene: TRBD1
abundance: NA
v_gene: TRBV5-6
CDR3aa: CASSSRTGATEAFF
CDR3nt: TGTGCCAGCAGCTCGCGGACAGGGGCCACTGAAGCTTTCTTT

j_gene: TRBJ1-2
d_gene: NA
abundance: NA
v_gene: TRBV30
CDR3aa: CAWSLRWGYTF
CDR3nt: TGTGCCTGGAGTTTGAGGTGGGGCTACACCTTC

j_gene: TRBJ1-1
d_gene: NA
abundance: NA
v_gene: TRBV9
CDR3aa: CASSSSPRRSTEAFF
CDR3nt: TGTGCCAGCAGCTCTAGTCCCCGAAGGAGCACTGAAGCTTTCTTT

j_gene: TRBJ1-1
d_gene: TRBD1
abundance: NA
v_gene: TRBV6-5
CDR3aa: CASSLGQDLKAFF
CDR3nt: TGTGCCAGCAGTTTGGGACAGGACCTTAAAGCTTTCTTT

j_gene: TRBJ2-3
d_gene: TRBD2
abundance: NA
v_gene: TRBV11-2
CDR3aa: CASSLDSGRRGTQYF
CDR3nt: TGTGCCAGCAGCTTAGATAGCGGGAGGCGGGGTACGCAGTATTTT

j_gene: TRBJ1-2
d_gene: TRBD1
abundance: NA
v_gene: TRBV30
CDR3aa: CAWTPLGTGRDWDGYTF
CDR3nt: TGTGCCTGGACGCCCCTGGGGACAGGCAGGGACTGGGATGGCTACACCTTC

j_gene: TRBJ2-2
d_gene: TRBD2
abundance: once
v_gene: TRBV9
CDR3aa: CASSGPRERNTGELFF
CDR3nt: TGTGCCAGCAGCGGTCCGCGGGAGCGTAACACCGGGGAGCTGTTTTTT

j_gene: TRBJ1-1
d_gene: NA
abundance: NA
v_gene: TRBV14
CDR3aa: CASSRYGVRAILNQNTEAFF
CDR3nt: TGTGCCAGCAGCCGCTACGGTGTCCGGGCCATTTTAAATCAGAACACTGAAGCTTTCTTT

j_gene: TRBJ1-2
d_gene: TRBD1
abundance: NA
v_gene: TRBV28
CDR3aa: CASSLASTGRASSYGYTF
CDR3nt: TGTGCCAGCAGTTTAGCCTCGACAGGGCGCGCTAGCAGCTATGGCTACACCTTC

j_gene: TRBJ2-2
d_gene: TRBD1
abundance: NA
v_gene: TRBV7-7
CDR3aa: CASSRSGTATGELFF
CDR3nt: TGTGCCAGCAGTCGTTCCGGGACAGCAACCGGGGAGCTGTTTTTT

j_gene: TRBJ1-5
d_gene: NA
abundance: NA
v_gene: TRBV28
CDR3aa: CASSYQADQPQHF
CDR3nt: TGTGCCAGCAGTTATCAGGCCGATCAGCCCCAGCATTTT

j_gene: TRBJ1-2
d_gene: TRBD1
abundance: NA
v_gene: TRBV4-1
CDR3aa: CASSRGGLPGQPTANYGYTF
CDR3nt: TGCGCCAGCAGCCGGGGGGGCCTTCCGGGACAGCCGACAGCTAACTATGGCTACACCTTC

j_gene: TRBJ2-1
d_gene: NA
abundance: NA
v_gene: TRBV28
CDR3aa: CASSQGSPYSYNEQFF
CDR3nt: TGTGCCAGCAGTCAGGGGAGCCCGTACTCCTACAATGAGCAGTTCTTC

j_gene: TRBJ1-1
d_gene: TRBD1
abundance: few
v_gene: TRBV30
CDR3aa: CAWTGQGNTEAFF
CDR3nt: TGTGCCTGGACGGGACAGGGGAACACTGAAGCTTTCTTT

j_gene: TRBJ1-1
d_gene: NA
abundance: NA
v_gene: TRBV6-1
CDR3aa: CASSEGPTATEAFF
CDR3nt: TGTGCCAGCAGTGAGGGCCCAACGGCCACCGAAGCTTTCTTT

j_gene: TRBJ1-1
d_gene: NA
abundance: NA
v_gene: TRBV18
CDR3aa: CASSPGSGTEAFF
CDR3nt: TGTGCCAGCTCACCGGGATCGGGCACTGAAGCTTTCTTT

j_gene: TRBJ1-2
d_gene: NA
abundance: NA
v_gene: TRBV11-2
CDR3aa: CASSLDVGPLGYTF
CDR3nt: TGTGCCAGCAGCTTAGATGTAGGGCCGCTTGGCTACACCTTC

j_gene: TRBJ2-7
d_gene: NA
abundance: NA
v_gene: TRBV19
CDR3aa: CASSIARDGGRGEQYF
CDR3nt: TGTGCCAGTAGTATAGCCCGGGACGGGGGAAGGGGCGAGCAGTACTTC

j_gene: TRBJ2-7
d_gene: TRBD1
abundance: NA
v_gene: TRBV6-5
CDR3aa: CASSYGTGYSEQYF
CDR3nt: TGTGCCAGCAGTTACGGGACAGGTTATTCCGAGCAGTACTTC